Below, 4 T cell receptor beta chains from the same sample are listed, as sequenced in a study of beta chain features in type 1 diabetes. The entirety of the isolated RNA underwent reverse transcription, so expressed TCRB transcripts were sequenced. Repertoires were generated with immunoSEQ multiplex PCR, while TCRdb's copy carries only in-frame clones and drops some. In the table there are approximately 60,000 clones, roughly 60% of which are singletons. The sample was Tregs from blood. All receptors come from a woman younger than 35 in good health.

This clone has more than one count but fewer than ten. The chain uses TRBV6-1 and TRBJ1-1; 9 positions agree with TRBD1. The CDR3 contains 14 residues. V was clipped by 4 bases and J by 3 bases; unmatched bases: 3. Germline lookup yields CDR1 MNHNS and CDR2 SASEGT. The CDR3 is CASSGTGEYTEAFF. The DNA for the CDR3 is TGTGCCAGCAGTGGGACAGGGGAATACACTGAAGCTTTCTTT.

The gene calls are TRBV5-1 and TRBJ2-7; TRBD2 agrees at 8 bases. The V segment lost 0 bases and the J segment 2 bases; nucleotides outside the gene matches: 4. The CDR3 contains 15 residues. In germline, CDR1 is SGHRS, CDR2 YFSETQ. This CDR3 is CASSLVPGGAYEQYF. DNA of the CDR3: TGCGCCAGCAGCTTGGTTCCGGGAGGGGCCTACGAGCAGTACTTC.

V gene TRBV4-3 combines with J gene TRBJ2-2; D possibly corresponds to TRBD2 (6 bases). CDR3 length: 16 amino acids. The V gene's germline CDR1 is LGHNA and CDR2 YSLEER. Trimming removed 2 bases from V and 7 bases from J, with 17 bases in between. The CDR3: CASSQSLAGYGGELFF. The CDR3 region has the DNA TGCGCCAGCAGCCAATCACTAGCAGGTTATGGCGGGGAGCTGTTTTTT.

This clone was seen a handful of times. This chain uses TRBV7-9 with TRBJ1-5, with no clear D. The CDR3 length is 13 residues. Germline lookup yields CDR1 SEHNR and CDR2 FQNEAQ (reference sequence). The V end lost 1 base, the J end lost 5 bases, and 6 bases lay between the germline ends. The CDR3 loop is CASSLGQYQPQHF. CDR3 in DNA: TGTGCCAGCAGCTTAGGGCAGTATCAGCCCCAGCATTTT.